This TCR beta chain was recorded in a study of OX40 agonist ivuxolimab in advanced cancers. Study at large: Patients achieving partial responses numbered three: one hepatocellular carcinoma case and two cutaneous melanoma cases.

Data came from immunoSEQ multiplex PCR; TCRdb stores just in-frame clones and leaves some out. The repertoire holds about 98,000 clones, with about 85% as singletons. The germline V gene has CDR1 KGHSH and CDR2 LQKENI. The CDR3 is made up of 14 amino acids. V was cut by 10 bases and J by 4 bases, with 19 bases left in between. V is TRBV18 and J is TRBJ1-1; D not resolved. This sequence originates from an adult with an advanced solid tumor such as melanoma, head and neck, liver or kidney cancer. Source: CD4+ or CD8+ T cells sorted from blood, taken in a trial of the OX40 agonist ivuxolimab. The CDR3 nucleotides are TGTGCCACCAAAGGACCCTCAGGACCCACTGAAGCTTTCTTT. Protein sequence: CATKGPSGPTEAFF.